This T cell receptor (beta chain) was captured by sequencing in a study of shared clonotypes between healthy human individuals. At the level of the study: Researchers drew samples from a couple of women and a few men aged 18 to 49. CD4 naive cells filled three plates per donor, CD4 memory three, CD8 naive two and CD8 memory one.

Assay used: immunoSEQ multiplex PCR; TCRdb lists only in-frame clones, some missing. In the table there are some 2.1 million clones, about 94% of which are singletons. Naive CD8 populations comprised CD45RO-negative cells positively selected for CCR7, excluding terminally differentiated effector memory CD45RA+ cells. Donors comprised only Caucasian adults living in Nashville, Tennessee. Germline V gives CDR1 MDHEN, CDR2 SYDVKM. Trimming shortened V by 3 bases and J by 7 bases, and 10 bases separated the two germline ends. The length of the CDR3 is 12 residues. The rearrangement links TRBV28 to TRBJ2-7; D might be TRBD1 (6 bases). The source is a man between 18 and 29 years old in good health. Some clones in this sample may be carry-over from other donors' samples. Sequencing was carried out using naive CD8+ T cells from PBMCs. The CDR3: CASSFRGLEQYF. In DNA form, the CDR3 reads TGTGCCAGCAGTTTCAGGGGTTTAGAGCAGTACTTC.